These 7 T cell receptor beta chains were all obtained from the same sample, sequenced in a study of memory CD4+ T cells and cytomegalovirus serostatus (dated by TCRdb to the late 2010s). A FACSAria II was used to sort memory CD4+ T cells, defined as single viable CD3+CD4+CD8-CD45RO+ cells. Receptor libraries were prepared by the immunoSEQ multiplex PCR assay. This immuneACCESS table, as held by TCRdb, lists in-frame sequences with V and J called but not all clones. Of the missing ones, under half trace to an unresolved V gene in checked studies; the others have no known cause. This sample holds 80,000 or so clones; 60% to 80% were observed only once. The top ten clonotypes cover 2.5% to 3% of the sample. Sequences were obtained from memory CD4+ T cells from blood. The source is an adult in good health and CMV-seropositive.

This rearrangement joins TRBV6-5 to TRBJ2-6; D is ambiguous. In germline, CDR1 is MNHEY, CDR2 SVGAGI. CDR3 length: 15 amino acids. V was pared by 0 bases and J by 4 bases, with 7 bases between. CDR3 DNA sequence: TGTGCCAGCAGTTACTCGTTTGAGGGGGCCAACGTCCTGACTTTC. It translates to CASSYSFEGANVLTF.

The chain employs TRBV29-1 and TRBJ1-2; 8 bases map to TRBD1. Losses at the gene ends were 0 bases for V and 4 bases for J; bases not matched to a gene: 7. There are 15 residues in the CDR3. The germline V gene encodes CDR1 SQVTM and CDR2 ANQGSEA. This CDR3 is CSVEDSDRDTYGYTF. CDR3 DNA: TGCAGCGTTGAAGATTCGGACAGGGACACCTATGGCTACACCTTC. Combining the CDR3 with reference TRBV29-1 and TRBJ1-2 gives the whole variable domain SAVISQKPSRDICQRGTSLTIQCQVDSQVTMMFWYRQQPGQSLTLIATANQGSEATYESGFVIDKFPISRPNLTFSTLTVSNMSPEDSSIYLCSVEDSDRDTYGYTFGSGTRLTVV.

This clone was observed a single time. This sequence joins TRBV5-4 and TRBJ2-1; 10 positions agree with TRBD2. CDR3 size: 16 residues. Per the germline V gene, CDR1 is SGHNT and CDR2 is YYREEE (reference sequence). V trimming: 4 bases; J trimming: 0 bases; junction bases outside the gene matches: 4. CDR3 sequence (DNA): TGTGCCAGCAGCATAGCGGGAGGACGCTCCTACAATGAGCAGTTCTTC. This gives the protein CASSIAGGRSYNEQFF.

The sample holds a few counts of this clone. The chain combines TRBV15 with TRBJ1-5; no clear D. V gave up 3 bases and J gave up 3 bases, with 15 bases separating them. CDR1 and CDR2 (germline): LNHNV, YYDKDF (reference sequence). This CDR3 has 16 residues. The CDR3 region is CATSRDLGISNQPQHF. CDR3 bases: TGTGCCACCAGCAGGGACTTGGGGATTTCCAATCAGCCCCAGCATTTT.

In DNA, the CDR3 is TGTGCCAGCAGCTTGGCCTCCTCTGGGGCCAACGTCCTGACTTTC. Translation gives CASSLASSGANVLTF. The chain is built from TRBV7-2 and TRBJ2-6; D gene unclear. The length of the CDR3 is 15 residues. CDR1 is SGHTA and CDR2 is FQGNSA in the germline V gene. The germline V and J ends were trimmed by 3 bases and 0 bases, with 6 bases remaining between them.

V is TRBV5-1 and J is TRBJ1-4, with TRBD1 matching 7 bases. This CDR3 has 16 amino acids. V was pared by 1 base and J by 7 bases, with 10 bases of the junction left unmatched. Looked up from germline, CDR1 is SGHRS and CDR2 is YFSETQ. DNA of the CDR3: TGCGCCAGCAGCTTGACGGGACAGACGGGAGGTGAAAAACTGTTTTTT. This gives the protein CASSLTGQTGGEKLFF.

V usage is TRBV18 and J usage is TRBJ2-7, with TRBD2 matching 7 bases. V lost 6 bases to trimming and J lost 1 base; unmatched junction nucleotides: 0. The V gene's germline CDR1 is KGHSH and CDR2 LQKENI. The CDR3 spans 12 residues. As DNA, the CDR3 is TGTGCCAGCTCGGGGGGGTCCTACGAGCAGTACTTC. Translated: CASSGGSYEQYF.